This passage covers 21 T cell receptor beta chains from one sample sequenced in a study of CD8 T cells in Susac syndrome. With random hexamers, roughly 0.5 to 1 ug RNA was reverse transcribed. Via MiXCR, TCRdb re-called the immunoSEQ multiplex PCR reads, giving one row per CDR3 protein. The sample lists under 200,000 distinct CDR3 sequences, roughly 96% occurring once. The sample was CD8+ T cells from PBMCs. Every receptor here comes from a human donor with multiple sclerosis.

Only one count was recorded for this clonotype. The V and J genes are TRBV3-1 and TRBJ1-2, with D unresolved. Trimming cost V 0 bases and J 4 bases, with 12 bases left between them. The CDR3 covers 15 residues. CDR1 is LGHDT and CDR2 is YNNKEL in the germline V gene (reference sequence). CDR3 bases: TGTGCCAGCAGCCAAGAGGGAGGGAACTTCTATGGCTACACCTTC. This translates into CASSQEGGNFYGYTF.

The genes are TRBV27 and TRBJ2-1; TRBD1 matches at 8 bases. Germline values: CDR1 MNHEY, CDR2 SMNVEV (reference sequence). Trimming at V came to 3 bases and at J to 6 bases, leaving 1 base not matched to a gene. CDR3 length: 13 residues. CDR3 loop: CASSFGQGNEQFF. The CDR3 DNA reads as TGTGCCAGCAGTTTCGGACAGGGCAATGAGCAGTTCTTC.

The genes are TRBV20-1 and TRBJ2-7; tentative D call: TRBD2 (6 bases). This CDR3 region has 14 residues. V was shortened by 3 bases and J by 0 bases, with 12 bases between the two germline ends. From germline, CDR1 is DFQATT and CDR2 SNEGSKA (reference sequence). The CDR3 protein is CSARGGGFSYEQYF. The CDR3 DNA reads TGCAGTGCTAGGGGTGGGGGGTTCTCCTACGAGCAGTACTTC.

The chain recombines TRBV12-5 with TRBJ1-1, with TRBD1 matching 7 bases. Trimming took 3 bases from V and 11 from J; bases not matched to a gene: 6. Germline loops: CDR1 LGHNT, CDR2 FRNRAP. The CDR3 length is 12 residues. CDR3 bases: TGTGCTAGTGGTTTTACCGGGACAGAGGCTTTCTTT. It is translated as CASGFTGTEAFF.

The J gene is TRBJ1-1, the V gene TRBV7-9; D remains ambiguous. CDR3 length: 14 residues. Germline V CDR1 and CDR2: SEHNR, FQNEAQ (reference sequence). Trimming took 6 bases from V and 0 from J, leaving 11 bases between them. The CDR3 coding sequence is TGTGCCAGCAGTCGCACAGCCATGAACACTGAAGCTTTCTTT. Translating it yields CASSRTAMNTEAFF.

This chain uses TRBV6-1 with TRBJ2-7; 10 bases agree with TRBD1. The CDR3 sequence is 15 residues long. Losses at the gene ends were 10 bases for V and 5 bases for J; bases not matched to a gene: 14. CDR1 is MNHNS, CDR2 SASEGT, per germline. CDR3 sequence: CATCPGQGTSDEQYF. CDR3 DNA: TGTGCCACCTGTCCGGGACAGGGGACTTCGGACGAGCAGTACTTC.

The chain joins TRBV19 to TRBJ2-7; D unresolved. The V end lost 2 bases, the J end lost 2 bases, and 10 bases lay between the germline ends. This CDR3 has 14 residues. Germline V CDR1 and CDR2: LNHDA, SQIVND (reference sequence). CDR3 residues: CASSITHGTYEQYF. The CDR3 bases are TGTGCCAGTAGTATAACTCACGGCACCTACGAGCAGTACTTC.

In DNA form, the CDR3 reads TGCAGCGTTTATGGCCCTTCCACAGATACGCAGTATTTT. This sequence encodes CSVYGPSTDTQYF. The chain recombines TRBV29-1 with TRBJ2-3; no firm D call. The CDR3 runs to 13 residues. The V end lost 5 bases, the J end lost 2 bases, and 11 bases lay between the germline ends. Germline V gene data show CDR1 as SQVTM and CDR2 as ANQGSEA.

This clonotype was recorded once. CDR3 amino acids: CASSYYTDTQYF. The CDR3 nucleotides are TGTGCCAGCAGCTATTACACAGATACGCAGTATTTT. This chain joins TRBV5-4 and TRBJ2-3; no reliable D call. The CDR3 consists of 12 residues. The V gene lost 3 bases and the J gene lost 2 bases, with 4 bases spanning the gap. The germline V gene encodes CDR1 SGHNT and CDR2 YYREEE (reference sequence).

The chain couples TRBV7-9 to TRBJ1-2, with 10 bases fitting TRBD1. The CDR3 loop spans 16 amino acids. V was clipped by 2 bases and J by 5 bases; unmatched bases: 8. Germline loops: CDR1 SEHNR, CDR2 FQNEAQ (reference sequence). In nucleotides, the CDR3 is TGTGCCAGCAGCTTACCGACAGGGGGCTGGTGGTATGGCTACACCTTC. Encoded protein: CASSLPTGGWWYGYTF. Filled out from reference TRBV7-9 and TRBJ1-2, the complete variable domain reads DTGVSQNPRHKITKRGQNVTFRCDPISEHNRLYWYRQTLGQGPEFLTYFQNEAQLEKSRLLSDRFSAERPKGSFSTLEIQRTEQGDSAMYLCASSLPTGGWWYGYTFGSGTRLTVV.

The chain recombines TRBV29-1 with TRBJ2-1; maybe TRBD2 (5 bases). CDR1 is SQVTM, CDR2 ANQGSEA, per germline. The CDR3 contains 17 residues. Trimming removed 0 bases from V and 0 bases from J, with 15 bases in between. For the CDR3, the DNA is TGCAGCGTTGAAGATTTAGGACTTACAAGCTCCTACAATGAGCAGTTCTTC. Translating gives CSVEDLGLTSSYNEQFF.

The rearrangement joins TRBV4-1 to TRBJ2-1; 12 bases map to TRBD2. Trimming took 3 bases from V and 8 from J; bases not matched to a gene: 8. The CDR3 length is 16 residues. Germline V lookup: CDR1 MGHRA, CDR2 YSYEKL. This CDR3 reads CASSQTLAGGYDEQFF. The CDR3 DNA reads TGCGCCAGCAGCCAGACCCTAGCGGGAGGGTACGATGAGCAGTTCTTC.

CDR3 loop: CSARDRQVSYGYTF. The CDR3, as DNA: TGCAGTGCTAGAGACCGACAGGTCAGCTATGGCTACACCTTC. The rearrangement links TRBV20-1 to TRBJ1-2, with D perhaps matching TRBD1 (6 bases). CDR1 and CDR2 (germline): DFQATT, SNEGSKA (reference sequence). Trimming removed 0 bases from V and 4 bases from J, with 12 bases in between. The length of the CDR3 is 14 residues.

This chain uses TRBV11-2 with TRBJ2-5; a possible D gene is TRBD1 (6 bases). CDR1 SGHAT and CDR2 FQNNGV come from the germline V gene. The CDR3 runs to 17 residues. V lost 5 bases, J lost 5 bases, and 24 bases lay in between. DNA for the CDR3: TGTGCCAGCAGCCCTTGGTCACCCGGACAGCGAGGGGAGACCCAGTACTTC. It encodes CASSPWSPGQRGETQYF.

V is TRBV6-4 and J is TRBJ2-2; TRBD2 aligns across 9 bases. J lost 7 bases, V lost 4 bases, and 4 bases had no gene match. Per the germline V gene, CDR1 is MRHNA and CDR2 is SNTAGT. The CDR3 covers 14 residues. CDR3 loop: CASSAGLAIGELFF. DNA of the CDR3: TGTGCCAGCAGTGCCGGACTAGCGATCGGGGAGCTGTTTTTT.

The chain links TRBV13 to TRBJ2-1; D call uncertain. CDR1 PRHDT and CDR2 FYEKMQ come from the germline V gene (reference sequence). The V gene lost 1 base and the J gene lost 9 bases, with 7 bases spanning the gap. The CDR3 spans 12 residues. The CDR3 is CASSLEGIEQFF. The CDR3 coding sequence is TGTGCCAGCAGCTTAGAAGGGATTGAGCAGTTCTTC. The full variable domain, rest sourced from reference TRBV13 and TRBJ2-1, is AAGVIQSPRHLIKEKRETATLKCYPIPRHDTVYWYQQGPGQDPQFLISFYEKMQSDKGSIPDRFSAQQFSDYHSELNMSSLELGDSALYFCASSLEGIEQFFGPGTRLTVL.

The chain carries TRBV5-6 and TRBJ2-2; the D call may be TRBD1 or TRBD2 (5 bases each). Looked up from germline, CDR1 is SGHDT and CDR2 is YYEEEE. V was shortened by 2 bases and J by 5 bases, with 16 bases between the two germline ends. The CDR3 is 16 residues long. Here the CDR3 reads CASSLQPGPGTGELFF. The CDR3 coding sequence is TGTGCCAGCAGCTTACAACCGGGGCCGGGTACCGGGGAGCTGTTTTTT.

The chain uses TRBV3-1 and TRBJ2-7; possible D gene TRBD2, 5 bases. V was clipped by 4 bases and J by 6 bases, with 16 bases between them. The germline V gene encodes CDR1 LGHDT and CDR2 YNNKEL (reference sequence). CDR3 length: 14 amino acids. CDR3 loop: CASSRLRAPGEQYF. The CDR3 DNA reads TGTGCCAGCAGCCGATTGAGGGCCCCTGGCGAGCAGTACTTC.

The rearrangement joins TRBV4-1 to TRBJ2-7; 7 bases map to TRBD2. Germline CDR1 and CDR2: MGHRA and YSYEKL. The CDR3 is 15 amino acids. The junction had 9 bases not matched to a gene; V was cut back by 1 base and J by 6 bases. CDR3 in DNA: TGCGCCAGCAGCCAAGTCGGGGGGAGTGATCTCGAGCAGTACTTC. Its translation: CASSQVGGSDLEQYF.

The chain is built from TRBV6-2 or TRBV6-3 and TRBJ2-3; no clear D gene. Trimming stripped 0 bases from V and 6 bases from J, with 7 bases between. The CDR3 sequence is 13 residues long. Per the germline V gene, CDR1 is MNHEY and CDR2 is SVGEGT. The CDR3: CASSYSILDTQYF. For the CDR3, the DNA is TGTGCCAGCAGTTACTCGATCTTGGATACGCAGTATTTT.

The genes are TRBV27 and TRBJ1-5; a weak D match, TRBD1 (6 bases). CDR3 length: 16 amino acids. Germline lookup yields CDR1 MNHEY and CDR2 SMNVEV (reference sequence). The germline V and J ends were trimmed by 7 bases and 6 bases, with 22 bases remaining between them. CDR3 DNA: TGTGCCAGCACCTCCGACCCAGGGGAATTGGGTCAGCCCCAGCATTTT. Its protein product is CASTSDPGELGQPQHF.